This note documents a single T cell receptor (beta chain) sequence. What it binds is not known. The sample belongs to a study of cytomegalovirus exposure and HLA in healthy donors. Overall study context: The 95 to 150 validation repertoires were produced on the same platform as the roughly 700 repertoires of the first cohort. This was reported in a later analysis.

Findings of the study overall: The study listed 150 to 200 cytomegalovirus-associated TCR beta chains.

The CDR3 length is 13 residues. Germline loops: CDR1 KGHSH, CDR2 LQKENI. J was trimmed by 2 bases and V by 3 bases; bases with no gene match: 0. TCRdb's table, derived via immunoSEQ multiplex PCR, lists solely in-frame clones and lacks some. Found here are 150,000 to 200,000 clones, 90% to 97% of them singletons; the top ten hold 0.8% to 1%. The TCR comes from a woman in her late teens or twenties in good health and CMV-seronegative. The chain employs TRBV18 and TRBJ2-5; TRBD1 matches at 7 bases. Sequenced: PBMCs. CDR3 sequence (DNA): TGTGCCAGCTCACCGGGACAGCAAGAGACCCAGTACTTC. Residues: CASSPGQQETQYF.